Following are 9 T cell receptor beta chains from one sample sequenced in a study of shared clonotypes between healthy human individuals. Sequencing used immunoSEQ multiplex PCR; TCRdb keeps in-frame clones, though not all of them. The profile shows some 1.5 million clones, 95% to 99% of them singletons. The specimen sequenced was naive CD4+ T cells sorted from blood. The sample's subset: CD45RA+ positively selected. Receptor source: a man aged 30 to 39 in good health.

The chain is built from TRBV28 and TRBJ2-4; 7 bases line up with TRBD1. V was pared by 6 bases and J by 6 bases, with 11 bases of the junction left unmatched. The CDR3 extends over 15 amino acids. Germline V gives CDR1 MDHEN, CDR2 SYDVKM. This CDR3 reads CASSPHRGTGNIQYF. CDR3 sequence (DNA): TGTGCCAGCAGCCCCCACAGGGGAACGGGAAACATTCAGTACTTC.

The J gene is TRBJ1-1, the V gene TRBV5-1; possibly TRBD1 for D (6 bases). Germline V gene lookup returns CDR1 SGHRS and CDR2 YFSETQ. The V and J ends lost 4 bases and 1 base respectively, with 17 bases between them. The CDR3 is 16 residues long. The CDR3 region is CASSVQGMGQNTEAFF. In DNA, the CDR3 is TGCGCCAGCAGCGTACAGGGAATGGGGCAGAACACTGAAGCTTTCTTT.

This clone was counted once. The chain carries TRBV11-2 and TRBJ2-1; 8 nucleotides agree with TRBD2. Germline V gene data show CDR1 as SGHAT and CDR2 as FQNNGV. The CDR3 sequence is 15 residues long. Germline trimming cut 5 bases from V and 7 bases from J; bases unmatched to any gene: 10. The CDR3 DNA sequence: TGTGCCAGCAGCCCACAGGGACTAGTTCGGAATGAGCAGTTCTTC. Translation gives CASSPQGLVRNEQFF.

This clone was seen a single time. The chain links TRBV7-9 to TRBJ2-6; the D is unclear. This CDR3 region has 14 residues. CDR1 is SEHNR, CDR2 FQNEAQ, per germline (reference sequence). The V and J ends lost 3 bases and 0 bases respectively, with 3 bases between them. The CDR3 loop reads CASSFTSGANVLTF. The CDR3 DNA sequence: TGTGCCAGCAGCTTTACCTCTGGGGCCAACGTCCTGACTTTC.

This chain joins TRBV7-3 and TRBJ2-1, with a weak D call TRBD1 (5 bases). V was trimmed by 4 bases and J by 5 bases, leaving 9 bases between them. The CDR3 spans 13 residues. Germline CDR1 reads SGHTA; CDR2 reads FQGTGA. In DNA, the CDR3 is TGTGCCAGCAGCTCGGACACAAACAATGAGCAGTTCTTC. This translates into CASSSDTNNEQFF.

This rearrangement joins TRBV29-1 to TRBJ1-2; D unclear. This CDR3 contains 12 residues. Germline CDR1 is SQVTM and CDR2 is ANQGSEA. With 6 bases removed from V and 10 bases from J, the gap between germline ends came to 18 bases. This CDR3 reads CSVGSGLEDYTF. The DNA for the CDR3 is TGCAGCGTGGGAAGCGGGTTAGAGGACTACACCTTC. Full variable domain (rest looked up from reference TRBV29-1 and TRBJ1-2): SAVISQKPSRDICQRGTSLTIQCQVDSQVTMMFWYRQQPGQSLTLIATANQGSEATYESGFVIDKFPISRPNLTFSTLTVSNMSPEDSSIYLCSVGSGLEDYTFGSGTRLTVV.

As regards this clone: Other DNA sequences in this specimen translate into the identical CDR3. The rearrangement uses TRBV5-1 and TRBJ2-1; no definite D call. V lost 0 bases to trimming and J lost 4 bases, with 5 bases between them. The V gene's germline CDR1 is SGHRS and CDR2 YFSETQ. The CDR3 runs 13 residues. The CDR3 bases are TGCGCCAGCAGCTTGGGGGGATACAATGAGCAGTTCTTC. Protein sequence: CASSLGGYNEQFF. Based on the CDR3 plus reference TRBV5-1 and TRBJ2-1, the full variable domain is KAGVTQTPRYLIKTRGQQVTLSCSPISGHRSVSWYQQTPGQGLQFLFEYFSETQRNKGNFPGRFSGRQFSNSRSEMNVSTLELGDSALYLCASSLGGYNEQFFGPGTRLTVL.

This chain joins TRBV30 and TRBJ1-2; D gene uncertain. Trimming removed 4 bases from V and 8 bases from J, with 14 bases in between. The CDR3 contains 12 residues. The germline gives CDR1 GTSNPN, CDR2 SVGIG (reference sequence). The CDR3 DNA follows: TGTGCCTGGAACACCGACCGGAACGGCTACACCTTC. Its translation is CAWNTDRNGYTF.

The rearrangement links TRBV5-8 to TRBJ1-5, with D possibly matching TRBD1 (6 bases). The CDR3 is 15 amino acids. V was shortened by 2 bases and J by 6 bases, with 15 bases between the two germline ends. CDR1 and CDR2 from the germline V gene are SGHTS and YDEGEE. CDR3 in DNA: TGTGCCAGCAGCTTTCGAACAGGGTCACGTCAGCCCCAGCATTTT. Its translation is CASSFRTGSRQPQHF.